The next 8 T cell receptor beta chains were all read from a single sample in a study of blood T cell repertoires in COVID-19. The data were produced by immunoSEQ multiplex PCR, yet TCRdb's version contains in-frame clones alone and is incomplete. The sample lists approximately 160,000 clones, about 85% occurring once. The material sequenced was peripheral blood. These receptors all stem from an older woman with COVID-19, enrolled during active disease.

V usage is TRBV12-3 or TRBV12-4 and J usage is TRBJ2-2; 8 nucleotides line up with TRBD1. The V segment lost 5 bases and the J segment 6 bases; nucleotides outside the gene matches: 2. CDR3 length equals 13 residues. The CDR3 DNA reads TGTGCCAGCAGTGTACAGGGGGCCGGGGAGCTGTTTTTT. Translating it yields CASSVQGAGELFF.

The CDR3 loop reads CASSHLDRASGNTIYF. The CDR3 coding sequence is TGTGCCAGCAGCCACTTAGACAGGGCCAGTGGAAACACCATATATTTT. J is TRBJ1-3 and V is TRBV7-9, with 7 bases aligning to TRBD1. V shed 5 bases and J 3 bases; nucleotides not matched to a gene: 10. There are 16 residues in the CDR3. Germline loops: CDR1 SEHNR, CDR2 FQNEAQ (reference sequence).

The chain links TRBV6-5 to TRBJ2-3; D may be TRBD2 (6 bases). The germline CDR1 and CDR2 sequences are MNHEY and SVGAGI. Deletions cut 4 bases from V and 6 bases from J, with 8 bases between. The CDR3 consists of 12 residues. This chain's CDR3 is CASSSSGDTQYF. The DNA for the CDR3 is TGTGCCAGCAGTTCCAGCGGGGATACGCAGTATTTT.

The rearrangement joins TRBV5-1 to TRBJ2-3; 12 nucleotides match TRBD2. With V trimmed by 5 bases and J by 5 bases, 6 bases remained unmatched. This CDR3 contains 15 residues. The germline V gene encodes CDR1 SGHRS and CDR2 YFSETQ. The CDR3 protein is CASRLAGGGGDTQYF. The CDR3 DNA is TGCGCCAGCAGACTAGCGGGAGGCGGAGGAGATACGCAGTATTTT. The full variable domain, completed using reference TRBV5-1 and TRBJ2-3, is KAGVTQTPRYLIKTRGQQVTLSCSPISGHRSVSWYQQTPGQGLQFLFEYFSETQRNKGNFPGRFSGRQFSNSRSEMNVSTLELGDSALYLCASRLAGGGGDTQYFGPGTRLTVL.

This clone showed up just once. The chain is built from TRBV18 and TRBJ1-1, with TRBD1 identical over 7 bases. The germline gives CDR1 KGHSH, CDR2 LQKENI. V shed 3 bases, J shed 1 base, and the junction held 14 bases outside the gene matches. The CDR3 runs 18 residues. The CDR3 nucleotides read TGTGCCAGCTCACCGCCTATCATAGGGGGCCCCTGGAACACTGAAGCTTTCTTT. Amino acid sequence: CASSPPIIGGPWNTEAFF. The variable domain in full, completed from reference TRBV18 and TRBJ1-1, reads NAGVMQNPRHLVRRRGQEARLRCSPMKGHSHVYWYRQLPEEGLKFMVYLQKENIIDESGMPKERFSAEFPKEGPSILRIQQVVRGDSAAYFCASSPPIIGGPWNTEAFFGQGTRLTVV.

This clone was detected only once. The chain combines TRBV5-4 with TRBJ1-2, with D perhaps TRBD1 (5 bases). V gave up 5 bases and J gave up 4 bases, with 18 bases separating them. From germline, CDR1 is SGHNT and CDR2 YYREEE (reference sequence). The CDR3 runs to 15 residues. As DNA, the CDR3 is TGTGCCAGCAGGTTCGGGGAAAGGGACTCCTATGGCTACACCTTC. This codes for CASRFGERDSYGYTF.

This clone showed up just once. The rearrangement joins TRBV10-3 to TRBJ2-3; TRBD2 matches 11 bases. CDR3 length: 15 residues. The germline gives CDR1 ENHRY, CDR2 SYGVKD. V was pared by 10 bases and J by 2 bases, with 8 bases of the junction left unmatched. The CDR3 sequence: CATYTSGSPTDTQYF. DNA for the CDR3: TGTGCCACCTACACTAGCGGGAGTCCCACAGATACGCAGTATTTT.

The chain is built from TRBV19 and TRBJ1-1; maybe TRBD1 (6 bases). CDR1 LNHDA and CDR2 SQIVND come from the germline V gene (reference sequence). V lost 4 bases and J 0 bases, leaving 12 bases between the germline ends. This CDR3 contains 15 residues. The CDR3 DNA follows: TGTGCCAGTAGTAAAAGGGGGACCATGAACACTGAAGCTTTCTTT. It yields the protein CASSKRGTMNTEAFF.